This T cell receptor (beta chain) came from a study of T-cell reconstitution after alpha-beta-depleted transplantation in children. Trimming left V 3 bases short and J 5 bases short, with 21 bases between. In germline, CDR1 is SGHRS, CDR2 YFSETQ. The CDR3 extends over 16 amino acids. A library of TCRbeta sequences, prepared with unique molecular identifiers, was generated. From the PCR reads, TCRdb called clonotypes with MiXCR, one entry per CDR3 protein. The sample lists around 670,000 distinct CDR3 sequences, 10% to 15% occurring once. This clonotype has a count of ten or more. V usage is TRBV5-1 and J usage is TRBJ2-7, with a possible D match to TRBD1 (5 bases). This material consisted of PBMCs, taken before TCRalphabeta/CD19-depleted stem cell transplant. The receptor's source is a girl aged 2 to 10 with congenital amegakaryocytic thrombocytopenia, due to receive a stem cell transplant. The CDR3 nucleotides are TGCGCCAGCAGCTCTGACAGTGGAAAGGCTTCTAACGAGCAGTACTTC. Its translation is CASSSDSGKASNEQYF.